Listed below are T cell receptor beta chains from one sample, sequenced in a study of blood T cell repertoires in COVID-19. Assay: immunoSEQ multiplex PCR; the TCRdb copy retains only in-frame clones and omits some. The sample contains about 59,000 clones, approximately 78% of which appear only once. The sample comprised peripheral blood. These receptors were obtained from a man older than 75 with acute or convalescent COVID-19. Both conserved end residues are part of each CDR3. A D gene is named only where the DNA matches it firmly. Clone size is shown for a subset of rows, as once, few, many or a class of expanded clone.

J gene	clone size	V gene	D gene	CDR3 protein	CDR3 DNA
TRBJ2-2	-	TRBV19	TRBD2	CASGLAAYTDTGELFF	TGTGCCAGCGGACTAGCGGCGTATACGGACACCGGGGAGCTGTTTTTT
TRBJ1-1	few	TRBV30	-	CAWIVRSYTEAFF	TGTGCCTGGATTGTGCGATCCTACACTGAAGCTTTCTTT
TRBJ2-7	-	TRBV6-5	TRBD1	CASRYTQGASYEQYF	TGTGCCAGCAGGTACACACAGGGGGCATCCTACGAGCAGTACTTC
TRBJ1-3	-	TRBV4-2	-	CASSQGGPSVYF	TGTGCCAGCAGCCAGGGTGGGCCCTCCGTATATTTT
TRBJ1-5	-	TRBV5-1	-	CASSPGPGSNQPQHF	TGCGCCAGCAGCCCCGGTCCGGGGAGCAATCAGCCCCAGCATTTT
TRBJ2-5	-	TRBV18	-	CASRGKGDQETQYF	TGTGCCAGTCGGGGGAAGGGCGACCAAGAGACCCAGTACTTC
TRBJ2-7	-	TRBV18	TRBD1	CASSPTSGQGYEQYF	TGTGCCAGCTCACCAACGTCGGGACAGGGCTACGAGCAGTACTTC
TRBJ1-6	-	TRBV4-1	TRBD1	CASSQETGVNSPLHF	TGCGCCAGCAGCCAAGAAACAGGGGTAAATTCACCCCTCCACTTT
TRBJ1-3	-	TRBV7-9	TRBD1	CASSSPGQSQAVGNTIYF	TGTGCCAGCAGCTCGCCGGGACAGTCCCAAGCTGTTGGAAACACCATATATTTT
TRBJ2-3	-	TRBV5-1	-	CASIPGGGTDTQYF	TGCGCCAGCATCCCTGGCGGGGGCACAGATACGCAGTATTTT
TRBJ2-5	-	TRBV12-5	-	CASGRDRKETQYF	TGTGCTAGTGGCCGAGACAGAAAAGAGACCCAGTACTTC
TRBJ2-3	-	TRBV9	TRBD2	CASSVVSSGAGTDTQYF	TGTGCCAGCAGCGTAGTGTCTAGCGGGGCCGGCACAGATACGCAGTATTTT
TRBJ2-3	-	TRBV10-1	-	CASSGFQLGTDTQYF	TGCGCCAGCAGTGGCTTCCAATTAGGCACAGATACGCAGTATTTT
TRBJ2-7	-	TRBV7-9	TRBD1	CASSASPGQGVSYEQYF	TGTGCCAGCAGCGCATCTCCGGGACAGGGGGTCTCCTACGAGCAGTACTTC
TRBJ1-5	once	TRBV20-1	TRBD1	CSASSDRGGNQPQHF	TGCAGTGCTAGTTCGGACAGGGGGGGCAATCAGCCCCAGCATTTT
TRBJ1-1	-	TRBV7-2	TRBD1	CASSLGTGWEVGEAFF	TGTGCCAGCAGCTTAGGGACAGGGTGGGAGGTCGGTGAAGCTTTCTTT
TRBJ2-2	-	TRBV27	-	CASSLRYLPPGELFF	TGTGCCAGCAGTTTGCGTTATCTGCCCCCCGGGGAGCTGTTTTTT
TRBJ2-1	-	TRBV25-1	TRBD2	CASSGTSGSSYNEQFF	TGTGCCAGCAGTGGAACTAGCGGGAGTTCCTACAATGAGCAGTTCTTC
TRBJ2-1	-	TRBV9	TRBD2	CASSSGMWSYNEQFF	TGTGCCAGCAGCAGCGGGATGTGGTCCTACAATGAGCAGTTCTTC